The sequence of this T cell receptor (beta chain) was determined in a study of blood T cells in healthy people across ages. This clonotype has only a few counts. The CDR3 is 17 residues long. V dropped 4 bases and J dropped 0 bases, with 13 bases sitting between them. CDR1 is ENHRY and CDR2 is SYGVKD in the germline V gene. Using a J-beta primer mix together with a sample-barcoded 5' primer, a second PCR was run for about 6 to 12 cycles. MiXCR, run by TCRdb on the 5' RACE reads, gives a single entry per CDR3 protein. Here the sample spans over a million distinct CDR3 sequences, roughly 64% being singletons.

This receptor was obtained from a man younger than 35 in good health. Sequences were obtained from blood. V and J are TRBV10-3 and TRBJ2-6; maybe TRBD2 (5 bases). The DNA for the CDR3 is TGTGCCATCAGTGGAAAGGGAGATAACTCTGGGGCCAACGTCCTGACTTTC. Its translation: CAISGKGDNSGANVLTF.